This T cell receptor (beta chain) stems from a study of blood T cell repertoires in COVID-19. Study overall: Whether acute or convalescent, the COVID-19 samples came from the United States, Italy and Spain.

In the original processing: From reference gene primer amplification, estimates of nucleated cell counts were derived. Sequenced by immunoSEQ multiplex PCR; TCRdb stores in-frame clones only, minus some. The V and J calls and clone size were taken over from that table, and D and trimming were inferred from the DNA. Found here are about 440,000 clones, around 90% of them singletons; the top ten hold around 0.6%. Recovered status applied to Cohort 3 donors who had two consecutive negative PCRs. It also applied to those with clearance or with symptom resolution. Germline CDR1 and CDR2: MNHEY and SVGAGI. The CDR3 covers 13 residues. Trimming pared 8 bases from V and 4 bases from J, leaving 12 bases between. In the case of this clone: The same CDR3 arises from other DNA sequences in this sample as well.

Sequencing was performed on PBMCs or T cells enriched from blood (not recorded which). The TCR comes from a man aged 18 to 29 who had recovered from COVID-19. This chain uses TRBV6-5 with TRBJ2-1; possible D gene TRBD1, 5 bases. In DNA, the CDR3 is TGTGCCAGCTCTCTAGACAGATACAATGAGCAGTTCTTC. Protein: CASSLDRYNEQFF.